One sample yielded the 20 T cell receptor beta chains listed below, sequenced in a study of cytomegalovirus exposure and HLA in healthy donors. 13 Jbeta primers and 60 Vbeta primers were used for the PCR. Profiling relied on immunoSEQ multiplex PCR, and the TCRdb table lists in-frame clones only, not all of them. Altogether 15,000 to 20,000 clones are present, more than 60% being singletons, with the ten largest covering about 4%. Sequencing used PBMCs. These TCRs come from a man in his late teens or twenties in good health and CMV-seronegative.

This sequence joins TRBV7-8 and TRBJ2-7; D might be TRBD1 (6 bases). Germline CDR1 SGHVS, CDR2 FQNEAQ. V dropped 3 bases and J dropped 7 bases, with 13 bases sitting between them. This CDR3 has 13 residues. CDR3 nucleotide sequence: TGTGCCAGCAGCTTCTCCGGGACATTGGAGCAGTACTTC. The encoded protein is CASSFSGTLEQYF. The variable domain in full, with the rest retrieved from reference TRBV7-8 and TRBJ2-7, is GAGVSQSPRYKVAKRGQDVALRCDPISGHVSLFWYQQALGQGPEFLTYFQNEAQLDKSGLPSDRFFAERPEGSVSTLKIQRTQQEDSAVYLCASSFSGTLEQYFGPGTRLTVT.

This chain joins TRBV6-5 and TRBJ2-7, with 7 positions matching TRBD2. CDR1 is MNHEY and CDR2 is SVGAGI in the germline V gene. The CDR3 length is 13 residues. Trimming cost V 4 bases and J 3 bases; bases outside gene matches: 3. The CDR3 is CASSLGGSYEQYF. The CDR3 DNA sequence: TGTGCCAGCAGTTTGGGCGGGAGCTACGAGCAGTACTTC.

The gene calls are TRBV6-1 and TRBJ1-1; tentatively, D is TRBD1 (5 bases). Trimming stripped 6 bases from V and 4 bases from J, with 15 bases between. Per germline, CDR1 MNHNS and CDR2 SASEGT. The CDR3 has 14 residues. The CDR3 protein is CASRTNRPATEAFF. The CDR3 bases are TGTGCCAGCAGGACGAACAGGCCGGCCACTGAAGCTTTCTTT.

The J gene is TRBJ1-1, the V gene TRBV29-1; the match to TRBD1 covers 7 bases. The CDR3 runs to 15 residues. In germline, CDR1 is SQVTM, CDR2 ANQGSEA. J lost 12 bases, V lost 7 bases, and 23 bases had no gene match. The CDR3: CSALKGATDRGVPFF. The CDR3 DNA follows: TGCAGCGCCTTGAAGGGGGCGACCGACCGGGGAGTACCTTTCTTT.

This clone is medium-sized (0.01 to 0.1%) within its sample. This CDR3 is CASRWGVDTEAFF. CDR3 nucleotide sequence: TGTGCCAGCAGATGGGGGGTGGACACTGAAGCTTTCTTT. The chain uses TRBV27 and TRBJ1-1, with D possibly TRBD1 on 5 matching bases. Germline V lookup: CDR1 MNHEY, CDR2 SMNVEV (reference sequence). Trimming shortened V by 6 bases and J by 3 bases, and 11 bases separated the two germline ends. This CDR3 region has 13 residues.

The chain is built from TRBV5-4 and TRBJ1-2; 9 bases match TRBD1. The CDR3 contains 15 residues. The V and J ends lost 3 bases and 4 bases, in that order; junction bases with no gene match: 7. Germline CDR1 SGHNT, CDR2 YYREEE (reference sequence). The CDR3 sequence is CASSSDRGYFYGYTF. CDR3 sequence (DNA): TGTGCCAGCAGCTCAGACAGGGGGTACTTCTATGGCTACACCTTC.

V and J are TRBV7-6 and TRBJ2-3; D may be TRBD1 (6 bases). The CDR3 totals 16 residues. Between the trimmed V and J ends, which lost 2 bases and 6 bases, there was a span of 18 bases. Germline-derived CDR1 and CDR2 are SGHVS and FNYEAQ. The DNA of the CDR3 is TGTGCCAGCAGCTTATGGTGGGATGGCAGGGGCGATACGCAGTATTTT. As protein: CASSLWWDGRGDTQYF.

This chain joins TRBV25-1 and TRBJ2-1; D gene ambiguous. Germline CDR1 MGHDK, CDR2 SYGVNS. V shed 4 bases and J shed 4 bases, with 5 bases lying between them. This CDR3 has 12 residues. The CDR3 loop is CASSANYNEQFF. The CDR3 bases are TGTGCCAGCAGTGCAAATTACAATGAGCAGTTCTTC.

In its sample, this clone was seen a few times. The chain combines TRBV4-3 with TRBJ2-1; 14 nucleotides line up with TRBD2. Trimming cost V 3 bases and J 12 bases; bases outside gene matches: 7. Germline CDR1 LGHNA, CDR2 YSLEER. This CDR3 is 15 amino acids long. The CDR3 DNA is TGCGCCAGCAGCCAGGCGGGACTAGCGGGGGCCGGGCAGTTCTTC. Protein: CASSQAGLAGAGQFF.

The rearrangement links TRBV13 to TRBJ2-7, with TRBD2 as a possible D gene (5 bases). The CDR3 runs 14 residues. Trimming removed 7 bases at V and 5 bases at J, with 18 bases between. Germline CDR1 and CDR2: PRHDT and FYEKMQ (reference sequence). The CDR3 loop reads CASKRGPSSDEQYF. DNA of the CDR3: TGTGCCAGCAAAAGAGGGCCTAGTTCCGACGAGCAGTACTTC.

The chain uses TRBV6-5 and TRBJ1-1; perhaps TRBD1 as D (5 bases). The ends were cut back, 7 bases at V and 8 bases at J, with 20 bases in the middle. CDR3 length equals 14 residues. Germline values: CDR1 MNHEY, CDR2 SVGAGI. CDR3 bases: TGTGCCAGCACCTCCGATGGGGGGAGGGCGGAAGCTTTCTTT. This encodes CASTSDGGRAEAFF.

This chain links TRBV6-1 with TRBJ2-1; D is perhaps TRBD2 (6 bases). The CDR3 is 12 amino acids. Deletions cut 6 bases from V and 4 bases from J, with 7 bases between. Germline V gene data show CDR1 as MNHNS and CDR2 as SASEGT. CDR3 amino acids: CASRGGYNEQFF. The CDR3 nucleotides are TGTGCCAGCAGGGGGGGTTACAATGAGCAGTTCTTC.

The gene calls are TRBV4-2 and TRBJ1-1; 7 nucleotides line up with TRBD1. The CDR3 extends over 16 amino acids. Per germline, CDR1 LGHNA and CDR2 YNFKEQ. Germline trimming cut 3 bases from V and 0 bases from J; bases unmatched to any gene: 7. CDR3 in amino acids: CASSQGDSLMNTEAFF. CDR3 nucleotide sequence: TGTGCCAGCAGCCAGGGGGACAGCCTGATGAACACTGAAGCTTTCTTT.

The V call is TRBV5-1, the J call TRBJ2-5; D possibly corresponds to TRBD1 (6 bases). The germline V gene encodes CDR1 SGHRS and CDR2 YFSETQ. This CDR3 comprises 12 residues. Trimming removed 4 bases from V and 5 bases from J, with 9 bases in between. This CDR3 reads CASSQGGETQYF. CDR3 sequence (DNA): TGCGCCAGCAGCCAAGGGGGTGAGACCCAGTACTTC.

The gene calls are TRBV6-5 and TRBJ1-3, with D tentatively TRBD1 (6 bases). CDR1 and CDR2 from the germline V gene are MNHEY and SVGAGI. The V end lost 4 bases, the J end lost 4 bases, and 11 bases lay between the germline ends. The CDR3 runs 14 residues. The CDR3 DNA reads TGTGCCAGCAGTTCGGGACACAAGGGAAACACCATATATTTT. This gives the protein CASSSGHKGNTIYF.

V and J are TRBV30 and TRBJ2-7; D is undetermined. The germline V gene has CDR1 GTSNPN and CDR2 SVGIG (reference sequence). The CDR3 sequence is 12 residues long. The ends were cut back, 5 bases at V and 0 bases at J, with 8 bases in the middle. The CDR3 sequence: CAWAISSYEQYF. The CDR3 DNA reads TGTGCCTGGGCCATCAGCTCCTACGAGCAGTACTTC.

The chain joins TRBV7-9 to TRBJ2-5, with D possibly TRBD1 on 7 matching bases. Germline values: CDR1 SEHNR, CDR2 FQNEAQ (reference sequence). The CDR3 runs to 16 residues. Trimming removed 7 bases from V and 5 bases from J, with 23 bases in between. The CDR3 DNA follows: TGTGCCAGCACCGAATGGGCGGGACAGCGCCCGGAGACCCAGTACTTC. It codes for CASTEWAGQRPETQYF.

The J gene is TRBJ1-1, the V gene TRBV30; the match to TRBD1 covers 8 bases. CDR3 length: 13 amino acids. J lost 1 base, V lost 5 bases, and 3 bases had no gene match. Germline assignment: CDR1 GTSNPN and CDR2 SVGIG (reference sequence). This CDR3 is CAWGGQGNTEAFF. CDR3 nucleotide sequence: TGTGCCTGGGGTGGACAGGGGAACACTGAAGCTTTCTTT.

This chain connects TRBV5-6 to TRBJ1-2, with 11 bases identical to TRBD1. The CDR3 covers 14 residues. V was pared by 4 bases and J by 2 bases, with 1 base of the junction left unmatched. Per the germline V gene, CDR1 is SGHDT and CDR2 is YYEEEE. CDR3 sequence reads: CASSRDRGNYGYTF. CDR3 DNA: TGTGCCAGCAGCCGGGACAGGGGGAACTATGGCTACACCTTC.

This chain links TRBV6-1 with TRBJ1-3; D is ambiguous. Germline V gene data show CDR1 as MNHNS and CDR2 as SASEGT. The CDR3 extends over 15 amino acids. The V end was cut by 8 bases, the J end by 0 bases, with 14 bases between. CDR3 loop: CASFPRSSSGNTIYF. The CDR3 DNA reads TGTGCCAGCTTTCCTCGGAGCAGCTCTGGAAACACCATATATTTT.